Below are 7 T cell receptor beta chains sequenced from a single sample in a study of regulatory T cells in long-lasting Graves disease (dated by TCRdb to 2020 to 2023). Sample time point, as interpreted from the label and publication: newly diagnosed GD, antithyroid drugs for less than 3 months. RNA was extracted from PBMCs in TRIzol for both TCR sequencing and RNA sequencing. The method was multiplex PCR. The instrument given in TCRdb is Illumina HiSeq 4000. To build TCR beta libraries, CDR3 regions were amplified by Arm-PCR using iRepertoire HTBI primers. TCRdb ran its own pipeline on the public reads, namely fastp trimming at Q25 and MiXCR clone calling, and kept in-frame beta chains. For every CDR3 protein sequence, its rows merge into one entry that carries the most common genes and DNA. Counted in this sample were under 800,000 distinct CDR3 sequences; approximately 15% of them appeared once. About 18% of the sample belongs to the ten largest clones.

The same specimen was also included in a second study, on T cells in Graves' hyperthyroidism and ophthalmopathy.

The sequences come from peripheral blood mononuclear cells (PBMCs), collected at new diagnosis, from a patient treated with antithyroid drugs. The receptors here all came from a woman in her 30s with Graves disease. Donor details come from another sample of the same person, matched by shared clones.

This clonotype was counted between two and nine times. J is TRBJ1-5 and V is TRBV18; a weak D match, TRBD1 (5 bases). Trimming took off 3 bases at V and 5 bases at J, with 8 bases between the two ends. CDR3 length equals 13 residues. The germline gives CDR1 KGHSH, CDR2 LQKENI. As DNA, the CDR3 is TGTGCCAGCTCACCCGGGACGGATCAGCCCCAGCATTTT. This translates into CASSPGTDQPQHF.

The V call is TRBV6-5, the J call TRBJ2-7; D may correspond to TRBD1 or TRBD2 (6 bases each). Germline V gene data show CDR1 as MNHEY and CDR2 as SVGAGI. With 1 base removed from V and 2 bases from J, the gap between germline ends came to 12 bases. The CDR3 runs 15 residues. CDR3 protein: CASSYWEDRAYEQYF. The CDR3 nucleotides read TGTGCCAGCAGTTACTGGGAGGACAGAGCCTACGAGCAGTACTTC.

This clonotype was detected ten times or more. This chain connects TRBV28 to TRBJ2-7; D uncertain. This CDR3 contains 13 residues. V was shortened by 3 bases and J by 3 bases, with 9 bases between the two germline ends. Per the germline V gene, CDR1 is MDHEN and CDR2 is SYDVKM. The CDR3 protein is CASSFSPGYEQYF. CDR3 DNA: TGTGCCAGCAGTTTTTCTCCGGGCTACGAGCAGTACTTC.

The chain uses TRBV30 and TRBJ2-3; TRBD1 matches 8 bases. The germline gives CDR1 GTSNPN, CDR2 SVGIG (reference sequence). V trimming: 3 bases; J trimming: 4 bases; junction bases outside the gene matches: 3. The length of the CDR3 is 13 residues. Here the CDR3 DNA reads TGTGCCTGGAGGGTACAGGGGGCAGATACGCAGTATTTT. It encodes CAWRVQGADTQYF.

This clonotype was seen more than once but under ten times. This chain links TRBV28 with TRBJ1-1; D not resolved. The CDR3 has 13 amino acids. Germline CDR1 MDHEN, CDR2 SYDVKM. Trimming took 7 bases from V and 1 from J, leaving 10 bases between them. Written as DNA, the CDR3 is TGTGCCAGCATTATCGGAGAGAACACTGAAGCTTTCTTT. Its protein is CASIIGENTEAFF.

This clonotype was counted at least ten times. The gene calls are TRBV7-2 and TRBJ1-5; weak D call: TRBD1 (5 bases). In germline, CDR1 is SGHTA, CDR2 FQGNSA. The CDR3 is made up of 15 amino acids. V was trimmed by 1 base and J by 4 bases, leaving 11 bases between them. The CDR3 nucleotides read TGTGCCAGCAGCTTAGGGGGGGACGAAAATCAGCCCCAGCATTTT. The encoded protein is CASSLGGDENQPQHF.

The chain links TRBV15 to TRBJ2-3; 15 nucleotides agree with TRBD2. This CDR3 is 18 amino acids long. Germline assignment: CDR1 LNHNV and CDR2 YYDKDF (reference sequence). J was trimmed by 5 bases and V by 1 base; bases with no gene match: 7. This CDR3 is CATSRARTSGRAGDTQYF. The CDR3 DNA is TGTGCCACCAGCAGAGCGCGGACTAGCGGGAGGGCAGGAGATACGCAGTATTTT. The variable domain in full, with the rest retrieved from reference TRBV15 and TRBJ2-3, is DAMVIQNPRYQVTQFGKPVTLSCSQTLNHNVMYWYQQKSSQAPKLLFHYYDKDFNNEADTPDNFQSRRPNTSFCFLDIRSPGLGDTAMYLCATSRARTSGRAGDTQYFGPGTRLTVL.